This TCR beta chain was obtained from a study of blood T cell repertoires in COVID-19. Whole-study context: Sources were T cells, B-cell-depleted T cells, or PBMCs; the material itself was cDNA or gDNA.

The CDR3 contains 14 residues. The V gene's germline CDR1 is SGHNT and CDR2 YYREEE (reference sequence). V trimming: 3 bases; J trimming: 7 bases; junction bases outside the gene matches: 8. In the original workflow: Quantification of nucleated cells was approximated via reference gene primer amplification. Profiling relied on immunoSEQ multiplex PCR, and the TCRdb table lists in-frame clones only, not all of them. The D gene and trimming were derived from the DNA, and the V and J assignments and clone size from that table. Seen here are under 200,000 clones, about 88% observed once, and the top ten hold about 5.6%.

The TCR comes from a woman aged 45-59 years with COVID-19, enrolled during active disease. The chain recombines TRBV5-4 with TRBJ2-7; 9 bases line up with TRBD1. The sequencing input was peripheral blood. In nucleotides, the CDR3 is TGTGCCAGCAGCTCAGGGACAGGGATAAGGGAGCAGTACTTC. Protein sequence: CASSSGTGIREQYF.